The 31 T cell receptor beta chains below all came from one sample that was sequenced in a study of sequential checkpoint blockade in melanoma. The data were produced by immunoSEQ multiplex PCR, yet TCRdb's version contains in-frame clones alone and is incomplete. This sample has roughly 20,000 clones; 65% to 85% occur once, and the top ten carry around 4.8%. Regarding treatment: randomized to nivolumab then ipilimumab (arm A) or the reverse (arm B). The sequencing here drew on tumor tissue (inferred from file names), taken from a patient given nivolumab and ipilimumab in sequence. These receptors all come from a human donor with melanoma.

This clone showed up just once. The chain joins TRBV28 to TRBJ1-5; D call uncertain. CDR1 and CDR2 from the germline V gene are MDHEN and SYDVKM. The CDR3 runs 13 residues. V was shortened by 7 bases and J by 0 bases, with 7 bases between the two germline ends. The CDR3 reads CASTEYSNQPQHF. CDR3 in DNA: TGTGCCAGCACGGAATATAGCAATCAGCCCCAGCATTTT.

The rearrangement links TRBV29-1 to TRBJ2-1, with 11 bases identical to TRBD2. Per the germline V gene, CDR1 is SQVTM and CDR2 is ANQGSEA. The CDR3 is 14 amino acids. Losses at the gene ends were 6 bases for V and 6 bases for J; bases not matched to a gene: 7. CDR3 protein: CSVGLAGGPNEQFF. DNA for the CDR3: TGCAGCGTGGGTTTAGCGGGGGGGCCCAATGAGCAGTTCTTC.

The V call is TRBV5-8, the J call TRBJ1-4; weak D call: TRBD1 (6 bases). V lost 4 bases and J lost 12, with 16 bases in between. This CDR3 comprises 13 residues. Germline V lookup: CDR1 SGHTS, CDR2 YDEGEE. CDR3 loop: CASSLVSGAQLFF. The CDR3, as DNA: TGTGCCAGCAGCCTCGTGTCGGGGGCTCAACTGTTTTTT.

The chain links TRBV7-6 to TRBJ1-4; 8 nucleotides match TRBD1. The V gene end was trimmed by 3 bases and the J gene end by 12 bases; junction bases not matched to a gene: 15. CDR1 is SGHVS and CDR2 is FNYEAQ in the germline V gene. The CDR3 loop spans 16 amino acids. The CDR3 is CASSLMWGQGALELFF. The DNA for the CDR3 is TGTGCCAGCAGCTTGATGTGGGGTCAGGGGGCTTTGGAACTGTTTTTT.

This clone has just a few counts. The chain joins TRBV15 to TRBJ2-7; 11 nucleotides align to TRBD2. The CDR3 consists of 16 residues. V was clipped by 0 bases and J by 7 bases; unmatched bases: 8. CDR1 LNHNV and CDR2 YYDKDF come from the germline V gene (reference sequence). CDR3 residues: CATSRDLAGGYREQYF. CDR3 sequence (DNA): TGTGCCACCAGCAGAGACTTAGCGGGAGGGTATCGAGAGCAGTACTTC.

This chain joins TRBV29-1 and TRBJ2-1, with 7 bases identical to TRBD1. V dropped 4 bases and J dropped 7; count of bases not matched to a gene: 4. CDR1 and CDR2 from the germline V gene are SQVTM and ANQGSEA. The CDR3 spans 12 residues. The CDR3 spells CSVGQGENEQFF. The CDR3 DNA sequence: TGCAGCGTTGGGCAGGGGGAAAATGAGCAGTTCTTC.

The chain recombines TRBV18 with TRBJ1-2, with D tentatively TRBD1 (5 bases). The germline V gene has CDR1 KGHSH and CDR2 LQKENI. CDR3 length: 13 amino acids. V lost 3 bases, J lost 3 bases, and 8 bases lay in between. The chain's CDR3 is CASSPRGDYGYTF. The CDR3 DNA is TGTGCCAGCTCACCTAGAGGGGACTATGGCTACACCTTC.

The chain joins TRBV10-3 to TRBJ2-7, with 12 nucleotides matching TRBD1. Germline trimming cut 0 bases from V and 8 bases from J; bases unmatched to any gene: 5. Germline CDR1 reads ENHRY; CDR2 reads SYGVKD. The CDR3 consists of 15 residues. The CDR3 nucleotides are TGTGCCATCAGTGAGTCCCCGGGACAGGGGGCCCAGCAGTACTTC. As protein: CAISESPGQGAQQYF.

This clone was seen a single time. The chain has TRBV18 and TRBJ1-2; possible D gene TRBD1, 5 bases. The CDR3 spans 16 residues. From germline, CDR1 is KGHSH and CDR2 LQKENI. V was cut by 4 bases and J by 4 bases, with 19 bases left in between. The CDR3 sequence: CASSRNPGQEVYGYTF. The CDR3 nucleotides are TGTGCCAGCTCACGAAATCCAGGGCAAGAAGTCTATGGCTACACCTTC. Filled out from reference TRBV18 and TRBJ1-2, the complete variable domain reads NAGVMQNPRHLVRRRGQEARLRCSPMKGHSHVYWYRQLPEEGLKFMVYLQKENIIDESGMPKERFSAEFPKEGPSILRIQQVVRGDSAAYFCASSRNPGQEVYGYTFGSGTRLTVV.

In its sample, this clone was seen once. The CDR3 nucleotides are TGTGCCAGCAGCTTAGTCGGTAGCTCCCCTATCTACTCCTACAATGAGCAGTTCTTC. Translated, it gives CASSLVGSSPIYSYNEQFF. The gene calls are TRBV7-5 and TRBJ2-1; TRBD2 is taken as the D call from the table, unchecked against the DNA. TRBV7-5 corresponds to a pseudogene. The CDR3 is 19 residues long.

The V call is TRBV19, the J call TRBJ1-4, with a possible D match to TRBD1 (5 bases). Trimming took off 7 bases at V and 4 bases at J, with 13 bases between the two ends. This CDR3 has 14 residues. The germline CDR1 and CDR2 sequences are LNHDA and SQIVND (reference sequence). DNA for the CDR3: TGTGCCAGTAACGCGGGGGGAATTAATGAAAAACTGTTTTTT. Amino acid sequence: CASNAGGINEKLFF. Complete variable domain (other parts from reference TRBV19 and TRBJ1-4): DGGITQSPKYLFRKEGQNVTLSCEQNLNHDAMYWYRQDPGQGLRLIYYSQIVNDFQKGDIAEGYSVSREKKESFPLTVTSAQKNPTAFYLCASNAGGINEKLFFGSGTQLSVL.

The rearrangement links TRBV7-6 to TRBJ2-3, with D unresolved. The CDR3 has 14 amino acids. The V gene lost 1 base and the J gene lost 0 bases, with 5 bases spanning the gap. Germline V CDR1 and CDR2: SGHVS, FNYEAQ. The CDR3 nucleotides are TGTGCCAGCAGCTTAGGCACTAGCACAGATACGCAGTATTTT. This translates into CASSLGTSTDTQYF.

The sample holds a few counts of this clone. The chain is built from TRBV11-3 and TRBJ1-5; no clear D gene. The CDR3 sequence is 15 residues long. The germline V and J ends were trimmed by 3 bases and 4 bases, with 13 bases remaining between them. Germline assignment: CDR1 SGHNT and CDR2 YENEEA. Written as DNA, the CDR3 is TGTGCCAGCAGCTTTGATATCCAGGCGAATCAGCCCCAGCATTTT. Translating gives CASSFDIQANQPQHF.

The chain has TRBV30 and TRBJ1-4; unclear D gene. This CDR3 has 11 residues. Germline V gene data show CDR1 as GTSNPN and CDR2 as SVGIG (reference sequence). The V end lost 2 bases, the J end lost 9 bases, and 7 bases lay between the germline ends. The DNA of the CDR3 is TGTGCCTGGAGTCCCGGAAAAAAACTGTTTTTT. Its protein product is CAWSPGKKLFF.

The genes are TRBV30 and TRBJ1-4; D uncertain. This CDR3 has 12 amino acids. Trimming took off 2 bases at V and 5 bases at J, with 6 bases between the two ends. In germline, CDR1 is GTSNPN, CDR2 SVGIG (reference sequence). CDR3 nucleotides: TGTGCCTGGAGTCTGGTAAATGAAAAACTGTTTTTT. This translates into CAWSLVNEKLFF. Full variable domain (outside the CDR3, taken from reference TRBV30 and TRBJ1-4): SQTIHQWPATLVQPVGSPLSLECTVEGTSNPNLYWYRQAAGRGLQLLFYSVGIGQISSEVPQNLSASRPQDRQFILSSKKLLLSDSGFYLCAWSLVNEKLFFGSGTQLSVL.

V gene TRBV29-1 combines with J gene TRBJ1-2; D not certain. V lost 2 bases and J 0 bases, leaving 13 bases between the germline ends. Germline CDR1 reads SQVTM; CDR2 reads ANQGSEA. The CDR3 runs 15 residues. The CDR3 DNA reads as TGCAGCGTTGAACGTCGGGGAACTACTAACTATGGCTACACCTTC. It yields the protein CSVERRGTTNYGYTF.

The chain is built from TRBV7-6 and TRBJ2-5; 8 bases match TRBD1. The CDR3 length is 15 residues. Trimming took 11 bases from V and 1 from J; bases not matched to a gene: 12. Germline CDR1 and CDR2: SGHVS and FNYEAQ. In DNA, the CDR3 is TGTGCCTTCTCAGGGACAGGAGTTCTCCAAGAGACCCAGTACTTC. It encodes CAFSGTGVLQETQYF.

The V and J genes are TRBV9 and TRBJ2-5, with D possibly being TRBD2 (5 bases). This CDR3 is built from 12 residues. With 4 bases removed from V and 9 bases from J, the gap between germline ends came to 13 bases. Germline CDR1 and CDR2: SGDLS and YYNGEE. DNA of the CDR3: TGTGCCAGCAGCCTCGGAGGTGGGGCCCAGTACTTC. Its translation is CASSLGGGAQYF.

The chain couples TRBV1 to TRBJ2-7; the table calls TRBD1, which could not be checked here. TRBV1 is termed a pseudogene. The CDR3 is 15 amino acids. The CDR3 nucleotides are TGCGCCAGCAGCCGAAGACCGGGACAGGGTGACGAGCAGTACTTC. Amino acids: CASSRRPGQGDEQYF.

This sequence joins TRBV6-8 and TRBJ1-6; TRBD1 might be the D (5 bases). CDR1 is MNHGY and CDR2 is SAAAGT in the germline V gene. The CDR3 loop spans 15 amino acids. V was pared by 6 bases and J by 9 bases, with 18 bases between. The chain's CDR3 is CASSRDGLMFSPLHF. The CDR3 DNA is TGTGCCAGCAGCCGGGACGGCTTGATGTTTTCACCCCTCCACTTT.

This clone is labeled medium-sized. The V call is TRBV11-3, the J call TRBJ2-1, with D possibly matching TRBD2 (6 bases). This CDR3 spans 14 amino acids. The germline V gene encodes CDR1 SGHNT and CDR2 YENEEA. Trimming pared 3 bases from V and 6 bases from J, leaving 12 bases between. CDR3 sequence reads: CASSFGEAGNEQFF. CDR3 sequence (DNA): TGTGCCAGCAGCTTCGGCGAAGCGGGCAATGAGCAGTTCTTC.

By sample share, this clone is large. CDR3 sequence reads: CASKTGARAEAFF. The CDR3 coding sequence is TGTGCCAGCAAGACAGGGGCCAGGGCTGAAGCTTTCTTT. V gene TRBV6-8 combines with J gene TRBJ1-1, with 8 bases matching TRBD1. The CDR3 is 13 residues long. CDR1 is MNHGY and CDR2 is SAAAGT in the germline V gene. Trimming at V came to 7 bases and at J to 6 bases, leaving 7 bases not matched to a gene.

The chain links TRBV28 to TRBJ1-2; D not resolved. This CDR3 has 15 residues. Germline V gene data show CDR1 as MDHEN and CDR2 as SYDVKM. The ends were cut back, 4 bases at V and 7 bases at J, with 19 bases in the middle. The CDR3 nucleotides are TGTGCCAGCAGTTCTGGTAAGGGTGTTCGACGTGGCTACACCTTC. This translates into CASSSGKGVRRGYTF.

This clone was counted a few times. V gene TRBV6-7 combines with J gene TRBJ2-7; D may correspond to TRBD1 or TRBD2 (6 bases each). TRBV6-7 is classed as an ORF, of uncertain function. The length of the CDR3 is 13 residues. With 2 bases removed from V and 5 bases from J, the gap between germline ends came to 10 bases. In DNA form, the CDR3 reads TGTGCCAGCAGTTACGAAGGGGGGAACGAGCAGTACTTC. It translates to CASSYEGGNEQYF.

The chain uses TRBV19 and TRBJ1-5, with D unclear. Germline values: CDR1 LNHDA, CDR2 SQIVND (reference sequence). The CDR3 totals 15 residues. Trimming took off 7 bases at V and 0 bases at J, with 13 bases between the two ends. The DNA for the CDR3 is TGTGCCAGTACCCACCCCCCTTATAGCAATCAGCCCCAGCATTTT. It codes for CASTHPPYSNQPQHF. Full variable domain (rest looked up from reference TRBV19 and TRBJ1-5): DGGITQSPKYLFRKEGQNVTLSCEQNLNHDAMYWYRQDPGQGLRLIYYSQIVNDFQKGDIAEGYSVSREKKESFPLTVTSAQKNPTAFYLCASTHPPYSNQPQHFGDGTRLSIL.

V is TRBV7-5 and J is TRBJ2-3; the listed D gene, TRBD2, was not tested against the DNA. TRBV7-5 is noted as a pseudogene. CDR3 length equals 15 residues. The CDR3 sequence is CASSLGPGGTDTQYF. The CDR3, as DNA: TGTGCCAGCAGCCTGGGGCCGGGAGGCACAGATACGCAGTATTTT.

The rearrangement links TRBV18 to TRBJ1-1; D unresolved. This CDR3 region has 14 residues. In germline, CDR1 is KGHSH, CDR2 LQKENI. V lost 6 bases, J lost 4 bases, and 15 bases lay in between. The CDR3 DNA sequence: TGTGCCAGCTCGTACACAGAGTCCACCACTGAAGCTTTCTTT. Translating gives CASSYTESTTEAFF. The whole variable domain, filled in from reference TRBV18 and TRBJ1-1, reads NAGVMQNPRHLVRRRGQEARLRCSPMKGHSHVYWYRQLPEEGLKFMVYLQKENIIDESGMPKERFSAEFPKEGPSILRIQQVVRGDSAAYFCASSYTESTTEAFFGQGTRLTVV.

The chain carries TRBV11-3 and TRBJ1-2, with TRBD1 as a possible D gene (5 bases). Germline CDR1 reads SGHNT; CDR2 reads YENEEA. Trimming took off 5 bases at V and 1 base at J, with 14 bases between the two ends. This CDR3 spans 15 amino acids. In DNA form, the CDR3 reads TGTGCCAGCAGCCCCCTGGGGCAGATTAACTATGGCTACACCTTC. This codes for CASSPLGQINYGYTF.

The genes are TRBV6-8 and TRBJ2-7; 9 bases are shared with TRBD1. The CDR3 covers 14 residues. V lost 5 bases to trimming and J lost 7 bases; unmatched junction nucleotides: 9. Per the germline V gene, CDR1 is MNHGY and CDR2 is SAAAGT. The CDR3: CASSEGQGSREQYF. The CDR3 DNA is TGTGCCAGCAGTGAGGGACAGGGCTCGAGAGAGCAGTACTTC.

This clone showed up just a few times. CDR3 bases: TGTGCCAGCAGCCCCATCCCCTCGACGAACTATGGCTACACCTTC. Translating it yields CASSPIPSTNYGYTF. The chain employs TRBV9 and TRBJ1-2, with unresolved D. Germline values: CDR1 SGDLS, CDR2 YYNGEE. V was pared by 4 bases and J by 2 bases, with 15 bases between. The CDR3 covers 15 residues.

As to this clone: One end of the junction is discordant with germline, which a read error may explain. In nucleotides, the CDR3 is TGTGCCAGCAGTTACTCAGCCAATCCGACTCACGAGCAGTACTTC. Encoded protein: CASSYSANPTHEQYF. V usage is TRBV6-4 and J usage is TRBJ2-7, with no clear D. Per germline, CDR1 MRHNA and CDR2 SNTAGT. The CDR3 is 15 residues long.